This TCR beta chain stems from a study of T cell changes during pregnancy in multiple sclerosis. The CDR3 loop spans 13 amino acids. Germline lookup yields CDR1 SGDLS and CDR2 YYNGEE. Trimming left V 7 bases short and J 5 bases short, with 13 bases between. Libraries were prepared by immunoSEQ multiplex PCR; TCRdb keeps only in-frame clonotypes and omits some of them. Of fewer than 130,000 clones in the sample, more than 85% were seen once. This clone was seen just once. Specimen: peripheral blood, collected after pregnancy. V gene TRBV9 combines with J gene TRBJ1-5, with D maybe TRBD1 (5 bases). The clonotype originates from a female donor with multiple sclerosis, enrolled in a pregnancy study. The CDR3 reads CASGNTGDQPQHF. CDR3 DNA: TGTGCCAGCGGAAATACGGGGGATCAGCCCCAGCATTTT. Full variable domain (missing parts from reference TRBV9 and TRBJ1-5): DSGVTQTPKHLITATGQRVTLRCSPRSGDLSVYWYQQSLDQGLQFLIQYYNGEERAKGNILERFSAQQFPDLHSELNLSSLELGDSALYFCASGNTGDQPQHFGDGTRLSIL.